A selection of T cell receptor beta chains follows, all from one sample in a study of CD8 T cells in ankylosing spondylitis. TCRdb fed the 5' RACE reads into MiXCR, producing one record per CDR3 protein. Of about 110,000 distinct CDR3 sequences detected, under 30% appear once; the ten largest clones hold around 12%. Sequenced input: synovial fluid, either unsorted or a sorted T cell fraction (not recorded which). The receptors stem from a male donor with ankylosing spondylitis. Both conserved end residues are part of each CDR3.

v_call cdr3_aa
TRBV5-5 CASSRTGVGQPQHF
TRBV10-1 CATQQGVDNEQFF
TRBV30 CAWTPAAGVNTEAFF
TRBV12-3/TRBV12-4 CASTERAGKYNEQFF
TRBV15 CATSTNLAEAPDNEQFF
TRBV12-3/TRBV12-4 CASRGGFLEAFF
TRBV7-2 CASSFSGDTGYTF
TRBV5-1 CASSLGQGYDTQYF
TRBV11-3 CASSTSGAVDTEAFF
TRBV30 CAWRLAGSTDTQYF
TRBV5-1 CASSLVRGAYNEQFF
TRBV7-6 CASSLAPDSSIDTQYF
TRBV12-3/TRBV12-4 CASSTGIGELFF
TRBV3-1 CASSRGGEWDNQPQHF
TRBV18 CASSKDPGTGNTEAFF
TRBV20-1 CSAPTLGTDTQYF
TRBV3-1 CASTGSGRRETQYF
TRBV28 CASSLQTNTGELFF
TRBV29-1 CSVVGGQGSNQPQHF
TRBV20-1 CSAIGTSGGTDTQYF
TRBV10-2 CASSTLINQPQHF
TRBV15 CATSRDLPGTGLQPQHF
TRBV20-1 CSALEDTGRHFQETQYF
TRBV9 CASSVNPLAASYNEQFF
TRBV6-1 CASTKGLAIQETQYF
TRBV20-1 CSASPGLAGGTDTQYF
TRBV29-1 CSGGQIQETQYF
TRBV15 CATSSQLLSGNEQFF
TRBV25-1 CASRTDLNTDTQYF
TRBV6-1 CASSERGGLNIQYF
TRBV5-1 CASGRANTGELFF
TRBV20-1 CSAVWDRGLAYEQYF
TRBV20-1 CSASSDREGVEDTQYF
TRBV20-1 CSARDYGGRTEAFF
TRBV20-1 CSARDRDRGDSPLHF
TRBV7-9 CASSQSGSMGGELFF
TRBV19 CASTPRVGSYNEQFF